The T cell receptor (beta chain) under discussion was sequenced for a study of Tregs in tolerant kidney transplant recipients. Overall study results and limits: Biological reproducibility was not directly addressed, but technical replication error appeared minimal. Findings come from small patient numbers and require larger validation.

With respect to this clone: The antigen is unknown.

CDR3 length: 14 amino acids. V lost 2 bases and J lost 8; bases outside the gene matches: 4. Per the germline V gene, CDR1 is MGHDK and CDR2 is SYGVNS. CD4+CD25+CD127- Tregs, CD4+CD25- non-Tregs, CD4 and CD8 cells were sorted. This table comes from immunoSEQ multiplex PCR, and its TCRdb copy is limited to in-frame clones, with some not included. The sample lists about 240,000 clones; 80% to 85% were seen once. V usage is TRBV25-1 and J usage is TRBJ2-1; 9 nucleotides match TRBD2. This TCR derives from a human donor in good health. The sequencing sample was made of CD4+ T cells from blood. The CDR3 nucleotides read TGTGCCAGCAGTGAAGTAGCGGGAGCAGATGAGCAGTTCTTC. Amino acid sequence: CASSEVAGADEQFF.